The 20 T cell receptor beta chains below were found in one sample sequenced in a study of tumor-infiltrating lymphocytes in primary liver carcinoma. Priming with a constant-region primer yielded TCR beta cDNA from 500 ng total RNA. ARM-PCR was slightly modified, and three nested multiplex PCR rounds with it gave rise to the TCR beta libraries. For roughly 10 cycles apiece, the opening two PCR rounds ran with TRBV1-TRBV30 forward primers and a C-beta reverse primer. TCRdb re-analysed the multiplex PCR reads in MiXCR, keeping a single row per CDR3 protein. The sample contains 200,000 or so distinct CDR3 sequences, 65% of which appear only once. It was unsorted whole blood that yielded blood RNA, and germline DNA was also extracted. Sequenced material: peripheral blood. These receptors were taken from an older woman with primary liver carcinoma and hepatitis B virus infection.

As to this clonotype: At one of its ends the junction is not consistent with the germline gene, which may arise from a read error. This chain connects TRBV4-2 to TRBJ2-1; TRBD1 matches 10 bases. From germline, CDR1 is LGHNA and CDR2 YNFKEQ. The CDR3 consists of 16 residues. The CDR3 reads CASSHTGGQGNNEQFF. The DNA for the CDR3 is TGTGCCAGTAGCCACACCGGGGGACAGGGGAACAATGAGCAGTTCTTC.

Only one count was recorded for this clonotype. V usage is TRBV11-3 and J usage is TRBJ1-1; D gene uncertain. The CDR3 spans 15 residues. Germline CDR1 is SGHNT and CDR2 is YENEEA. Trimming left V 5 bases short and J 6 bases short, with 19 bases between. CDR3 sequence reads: CASSPGSERSPEAFF. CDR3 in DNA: TGTGCCAGCAGCCCCGGCTCCGAGAGGAGCCCTGAAGCTTTCTTT.

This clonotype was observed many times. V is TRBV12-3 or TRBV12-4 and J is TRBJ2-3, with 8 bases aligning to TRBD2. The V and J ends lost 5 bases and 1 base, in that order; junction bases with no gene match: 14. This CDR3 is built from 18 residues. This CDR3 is CASSPYRGGLFGTDTQYF. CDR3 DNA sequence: TGTGCCAGCAGTCCTTATCGGGGGGGGTTGTTTGGCACAGATACGCAGTATTTT.

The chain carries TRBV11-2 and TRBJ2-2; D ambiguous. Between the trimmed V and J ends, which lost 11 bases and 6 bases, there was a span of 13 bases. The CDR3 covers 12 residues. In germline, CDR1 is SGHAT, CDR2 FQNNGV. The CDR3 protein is CAHTDVAGELFF. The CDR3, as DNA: TGTGCCCACACCGACGTAGCCGGGGAGCTGTTTTTT.

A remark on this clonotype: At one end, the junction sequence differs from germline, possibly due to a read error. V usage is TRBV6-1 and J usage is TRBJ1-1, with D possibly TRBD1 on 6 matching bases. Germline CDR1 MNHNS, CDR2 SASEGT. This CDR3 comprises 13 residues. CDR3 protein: CANNFAEGGEASF. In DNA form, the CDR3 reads TGTGCCAACAACTTCGCTGAGGGGGGTGAAGCTTCCTTT.

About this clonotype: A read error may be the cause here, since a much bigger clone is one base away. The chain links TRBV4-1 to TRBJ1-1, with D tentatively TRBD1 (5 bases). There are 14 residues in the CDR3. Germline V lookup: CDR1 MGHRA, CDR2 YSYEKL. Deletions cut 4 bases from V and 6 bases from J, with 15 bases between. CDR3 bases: TGCGCCAGCAGCCCCACCTGTACAGGCGCTGAAGCTTTCTTT. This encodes CASSPTCTGAEAFF.

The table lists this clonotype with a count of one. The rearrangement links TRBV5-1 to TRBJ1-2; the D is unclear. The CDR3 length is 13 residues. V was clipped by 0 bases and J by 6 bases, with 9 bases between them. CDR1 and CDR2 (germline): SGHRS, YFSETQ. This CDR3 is CASSLADLDGYTF. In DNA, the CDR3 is TGCGCCAGCAGCTTGGCCGATTTGGATGGCTACACCTTC.

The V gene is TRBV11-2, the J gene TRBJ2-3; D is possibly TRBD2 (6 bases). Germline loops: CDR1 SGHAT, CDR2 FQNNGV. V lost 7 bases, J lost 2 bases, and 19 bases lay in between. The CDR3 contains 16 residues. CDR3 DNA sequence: TGTGCCAGCAACTCAGACGGAGGGGAATACACAGATACGCAGTATTTT. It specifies CASNSDGGEYTDTQYF.

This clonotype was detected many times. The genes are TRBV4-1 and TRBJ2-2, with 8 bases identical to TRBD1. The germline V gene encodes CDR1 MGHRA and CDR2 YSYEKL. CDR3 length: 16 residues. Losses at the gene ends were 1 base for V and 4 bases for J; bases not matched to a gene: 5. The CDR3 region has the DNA TGCGCCAGCAGCCAAGGTCAGGGGGCCAGCACCGGGGAGCTGTTTTTT. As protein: CASSQGQGASTGELFF.

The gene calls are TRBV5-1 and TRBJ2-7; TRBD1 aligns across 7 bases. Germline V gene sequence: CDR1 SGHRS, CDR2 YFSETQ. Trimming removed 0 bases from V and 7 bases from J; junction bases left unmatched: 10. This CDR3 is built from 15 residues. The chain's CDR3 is CASSLGTGASREQYF. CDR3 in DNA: TGCGCCAGCAGCTTGGGGACAGGTGCTTCACGGGAGCAGTACTTC.

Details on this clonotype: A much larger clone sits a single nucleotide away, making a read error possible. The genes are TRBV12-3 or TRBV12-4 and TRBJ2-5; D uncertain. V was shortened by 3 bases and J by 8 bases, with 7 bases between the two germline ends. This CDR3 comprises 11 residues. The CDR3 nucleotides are TGTGCCAGCAGTTTCTACGATACCCAGTACTTC. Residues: CASSFYDTQYF.

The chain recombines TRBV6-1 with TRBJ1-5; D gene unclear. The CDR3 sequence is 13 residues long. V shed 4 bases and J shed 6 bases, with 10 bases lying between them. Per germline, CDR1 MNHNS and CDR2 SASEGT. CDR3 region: CASSGEHRQPQHF. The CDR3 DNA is TGTGCCAGCAGTGGTGAACACCGTCAGCCCCAGCATTTT.

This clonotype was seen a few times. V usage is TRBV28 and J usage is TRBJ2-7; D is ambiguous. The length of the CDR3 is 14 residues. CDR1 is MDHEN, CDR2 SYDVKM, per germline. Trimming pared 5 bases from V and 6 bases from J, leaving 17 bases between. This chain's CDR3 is CASSPPARVGEQYF. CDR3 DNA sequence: TGTGCCAGCAGTCCACCCGCCCGGGTTGGCGAGCAGTACTTC.

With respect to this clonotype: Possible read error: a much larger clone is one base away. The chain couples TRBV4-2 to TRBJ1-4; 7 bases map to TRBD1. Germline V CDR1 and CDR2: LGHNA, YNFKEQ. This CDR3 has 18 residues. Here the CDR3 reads CASRQEGGLSDDNEKLFF. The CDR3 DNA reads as TGTGCCAGCAGACAAGAAGGGGGCCTCAGTGATGATAATGAAAAACTGTTTTTT.

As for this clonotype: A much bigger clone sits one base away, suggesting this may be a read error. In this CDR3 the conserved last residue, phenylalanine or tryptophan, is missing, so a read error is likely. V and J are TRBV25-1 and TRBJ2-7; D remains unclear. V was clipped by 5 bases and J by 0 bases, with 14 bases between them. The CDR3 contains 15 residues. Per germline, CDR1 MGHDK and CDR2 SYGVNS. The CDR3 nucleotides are TGTGCCAGCAGTCCCGTAGGGCCCTTCTCCTACGAGCAGTACCTC. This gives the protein CASSPVGPFSYEQYL.

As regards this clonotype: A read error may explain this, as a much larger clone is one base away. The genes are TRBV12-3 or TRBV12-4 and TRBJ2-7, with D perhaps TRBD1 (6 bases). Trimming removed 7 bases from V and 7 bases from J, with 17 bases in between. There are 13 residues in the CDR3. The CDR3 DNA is TGTGCCAGCAAATCAGGGGTAGAGGAGGAGCAGTACTTC. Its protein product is CASKSGVEEEQYF.

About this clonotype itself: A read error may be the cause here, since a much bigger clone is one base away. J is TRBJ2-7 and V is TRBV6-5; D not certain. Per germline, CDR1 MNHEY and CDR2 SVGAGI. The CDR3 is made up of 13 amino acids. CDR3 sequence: CASNPLGNYKQYF. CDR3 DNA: TGTGCCAGCAATCCTTTGGGGAACTACAAGCAGTACTTC.

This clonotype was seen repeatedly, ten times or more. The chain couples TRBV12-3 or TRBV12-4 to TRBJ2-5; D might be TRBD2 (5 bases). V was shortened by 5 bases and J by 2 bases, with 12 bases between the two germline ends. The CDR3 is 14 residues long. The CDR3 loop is CASSPRSGQETQYF. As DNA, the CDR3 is TGTGCCAGCAGTCCTCGCAGCGGACAAGAGACCCAGTACTTC.

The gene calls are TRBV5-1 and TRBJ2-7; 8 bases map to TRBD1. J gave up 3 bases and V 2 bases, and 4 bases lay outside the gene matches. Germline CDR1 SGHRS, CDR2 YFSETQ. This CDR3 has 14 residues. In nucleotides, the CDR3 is TGCGCCAGCAGCTTTTTGGGACAGGTCTACGAGCAGTACTTC. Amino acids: CASSFLGQVYEQYF.

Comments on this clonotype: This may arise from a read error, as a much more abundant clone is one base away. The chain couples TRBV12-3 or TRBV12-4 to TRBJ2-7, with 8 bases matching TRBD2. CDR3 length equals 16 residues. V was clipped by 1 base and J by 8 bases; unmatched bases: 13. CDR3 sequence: CASSLGTGGPLRKQYF. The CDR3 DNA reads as TGTGCCAGCAGTTTAGGGACGGGAGGGCCGTTAAGGAAGCAGTACTTC.